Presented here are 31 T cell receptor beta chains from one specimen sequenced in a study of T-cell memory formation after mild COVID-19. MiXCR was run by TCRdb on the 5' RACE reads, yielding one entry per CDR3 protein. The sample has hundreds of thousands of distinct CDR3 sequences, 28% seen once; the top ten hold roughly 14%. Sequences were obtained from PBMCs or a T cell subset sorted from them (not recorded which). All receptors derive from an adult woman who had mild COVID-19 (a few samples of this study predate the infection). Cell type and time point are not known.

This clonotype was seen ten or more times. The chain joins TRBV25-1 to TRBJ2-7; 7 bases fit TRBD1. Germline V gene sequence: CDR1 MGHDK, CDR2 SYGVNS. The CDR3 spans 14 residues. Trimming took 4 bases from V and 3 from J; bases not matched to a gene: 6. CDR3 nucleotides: TGTGCCAGCAGTGGACAGGGTGGGGGCTACGAGCAGTACTTC. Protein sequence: CASSGQGGGYEQYF.

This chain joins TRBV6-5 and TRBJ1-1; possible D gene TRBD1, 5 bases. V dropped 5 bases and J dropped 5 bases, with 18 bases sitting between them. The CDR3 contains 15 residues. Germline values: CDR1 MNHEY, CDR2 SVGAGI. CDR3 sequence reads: CASSTPSGRKTEAFF. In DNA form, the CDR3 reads TGTGCCAGCAGTACCCCATCAGGGAGGAAGACTGAAGCTTTCTTT.

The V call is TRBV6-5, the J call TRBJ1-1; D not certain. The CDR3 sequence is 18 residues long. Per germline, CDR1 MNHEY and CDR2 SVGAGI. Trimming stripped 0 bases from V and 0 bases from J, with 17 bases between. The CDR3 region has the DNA TGTGCCAGCAGTTACTCGAGAGGTTTCGGCGGGGTGAACACTGAAGCTTTCTTT. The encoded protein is CASSYSRGFGGVNTEAFF.

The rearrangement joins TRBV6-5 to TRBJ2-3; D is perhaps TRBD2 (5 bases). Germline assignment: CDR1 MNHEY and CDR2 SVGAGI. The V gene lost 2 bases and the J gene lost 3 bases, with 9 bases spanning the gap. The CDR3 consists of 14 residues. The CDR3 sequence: CASSYEGTTDTQYF. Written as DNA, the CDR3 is TGTGCCAGCAGTTACGAGGGAACTACAGATACGCAGTATTTT.

The CDR3 spells CASSDAVAGVHLPDTQYF. In DNA form, the CDR3 reads TGTGCCAGCAGTGACGCGGTCGCGGGAGTACATTTGCCAGATACGCAGTATTTT. V gene TRBV25-1 combines with J gene TRBJ2-3; 7 bases fit TRBD2. CDR1 and CDR2 from the germline V gene are MGHDK and SYGVNS. The J segment lost 4 bases and the V segment lost 3 bases, leaving 16 bases of the junction unmatched. The CDR3 consists of 18 residues.

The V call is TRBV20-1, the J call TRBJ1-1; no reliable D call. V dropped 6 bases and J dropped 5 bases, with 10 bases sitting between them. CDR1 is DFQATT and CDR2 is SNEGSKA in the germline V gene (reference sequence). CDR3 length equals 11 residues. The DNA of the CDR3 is TGCAGTGCAGAGAGGAGGACTGAAGCTTTCTTT. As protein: CSAERRTEAFF.

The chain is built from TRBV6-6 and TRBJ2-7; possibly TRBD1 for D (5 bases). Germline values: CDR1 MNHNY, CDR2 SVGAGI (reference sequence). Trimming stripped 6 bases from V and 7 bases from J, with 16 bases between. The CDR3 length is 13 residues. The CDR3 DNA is TGTGCCAGCAGGTACACCGGACACGTTGAGCAGTACTTC. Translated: CASRYTGHVEQYF.

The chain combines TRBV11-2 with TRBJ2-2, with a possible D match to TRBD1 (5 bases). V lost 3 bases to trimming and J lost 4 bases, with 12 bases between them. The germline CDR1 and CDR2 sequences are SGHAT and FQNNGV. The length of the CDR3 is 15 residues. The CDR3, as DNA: TGTGCCAGCAGCTTTCAACAGGCAGGCACCGGGGAGCTGTTTTTT. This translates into CASSFQQAGTGELFF.

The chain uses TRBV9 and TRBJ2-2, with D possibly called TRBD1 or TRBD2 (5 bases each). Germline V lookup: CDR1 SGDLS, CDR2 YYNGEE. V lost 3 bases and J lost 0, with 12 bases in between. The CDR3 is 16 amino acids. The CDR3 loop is CASSGRDLPNTGELFF. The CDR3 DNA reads TGTGCCAGCAGCGGACGGGACCTCCCGAACACCGGGGAGCTGTTTTTT.

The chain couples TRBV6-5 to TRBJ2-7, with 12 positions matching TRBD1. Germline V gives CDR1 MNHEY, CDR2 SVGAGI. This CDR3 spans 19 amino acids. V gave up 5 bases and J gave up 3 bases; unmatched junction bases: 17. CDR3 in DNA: TGTGCCAGCAGTCGACAGAGTCCGGGACAGGGGGCGACGAACTACGAGCAGTACTTC. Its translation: CASSRQSPGQGATNYEQYF.

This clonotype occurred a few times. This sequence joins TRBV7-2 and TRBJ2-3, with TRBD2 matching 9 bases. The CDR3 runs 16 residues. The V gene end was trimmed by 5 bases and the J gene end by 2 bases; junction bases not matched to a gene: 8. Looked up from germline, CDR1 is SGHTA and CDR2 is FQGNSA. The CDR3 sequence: CASSAGLAPVTDTQYF. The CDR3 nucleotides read TGTGCCAGCAGCGCAGGACTAGCGCCCGTCACAGATACGCAGTATTTT.

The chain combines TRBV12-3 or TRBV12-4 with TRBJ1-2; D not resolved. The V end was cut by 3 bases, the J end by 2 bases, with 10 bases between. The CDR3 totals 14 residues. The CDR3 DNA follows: TGTGCCAGCAGTTTCAGACCTCAGAACTATGGCTACACCTTC. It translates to CASSFRPQNYGYTF.

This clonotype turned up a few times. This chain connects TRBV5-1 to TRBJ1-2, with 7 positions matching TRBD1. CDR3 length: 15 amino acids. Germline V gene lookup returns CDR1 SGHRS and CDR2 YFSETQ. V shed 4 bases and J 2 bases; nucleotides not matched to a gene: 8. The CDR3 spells CASSRRQGENYGYTF. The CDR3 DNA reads TGCGCCAGCAGCAGGAGACAGGGAGAAAACTATGGCTACACCTTC.

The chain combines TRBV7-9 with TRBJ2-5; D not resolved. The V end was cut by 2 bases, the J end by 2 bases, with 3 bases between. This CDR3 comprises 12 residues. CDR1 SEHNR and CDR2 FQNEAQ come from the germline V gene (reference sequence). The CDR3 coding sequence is TGTGCCAGCAGCTTATTTCAAGAGACCCAGTACTTC. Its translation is CASSLFQETQYF.

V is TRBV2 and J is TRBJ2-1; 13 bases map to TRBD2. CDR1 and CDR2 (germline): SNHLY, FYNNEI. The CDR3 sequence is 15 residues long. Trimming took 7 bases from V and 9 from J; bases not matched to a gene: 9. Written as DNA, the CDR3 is TGTGCCAGCATCCCCGGGACTAGCGGGGTAGGTGAGCAGTTCTTC. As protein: CASIPGTSGVGEQFF.

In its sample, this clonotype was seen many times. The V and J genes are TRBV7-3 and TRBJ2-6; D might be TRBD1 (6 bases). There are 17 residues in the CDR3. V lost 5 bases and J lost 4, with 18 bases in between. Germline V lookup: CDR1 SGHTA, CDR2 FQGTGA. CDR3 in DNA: TGTGCCAGCAGCAAGAACAGGGTTTTGTCCGGGGCCAACGTCCTGACTTTC. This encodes CASSKNRVLSGANVLTF.

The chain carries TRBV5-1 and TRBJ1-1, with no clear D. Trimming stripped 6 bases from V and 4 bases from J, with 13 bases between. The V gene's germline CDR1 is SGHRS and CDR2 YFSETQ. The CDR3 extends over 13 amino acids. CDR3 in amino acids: CASNLWGTTEAFF. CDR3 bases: TGCGCCAGCAACCTCTGGGGAACCACTGAAGCTTTCTTT.

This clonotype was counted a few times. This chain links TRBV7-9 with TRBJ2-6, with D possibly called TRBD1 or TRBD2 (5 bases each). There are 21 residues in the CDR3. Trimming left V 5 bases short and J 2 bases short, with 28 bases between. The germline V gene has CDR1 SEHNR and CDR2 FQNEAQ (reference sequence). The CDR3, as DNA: TGTGCCAGCAGCACTAGACCAACCCGGGACCCGGATTACCCTGGGGCCAACGTCCTGACTTTC. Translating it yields CASSTRPTRDPDYPGANVLTF.

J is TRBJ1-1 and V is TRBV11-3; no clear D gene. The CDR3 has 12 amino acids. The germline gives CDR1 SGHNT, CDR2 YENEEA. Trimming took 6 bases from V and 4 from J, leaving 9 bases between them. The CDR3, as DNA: TGTGCCAGCAGTCCCGGGTTCACTGAAGCTTTCTTT. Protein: CASSPGFTEAFF.

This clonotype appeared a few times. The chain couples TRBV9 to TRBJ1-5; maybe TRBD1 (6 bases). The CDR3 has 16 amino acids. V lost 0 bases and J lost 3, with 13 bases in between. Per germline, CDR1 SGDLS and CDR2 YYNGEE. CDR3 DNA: TGTGCCAGCAGCGTAGGTGAGGGGGTAACCAATCAGCCCCAGCATTTT. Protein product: CASSVGEGVTNQPQHF.

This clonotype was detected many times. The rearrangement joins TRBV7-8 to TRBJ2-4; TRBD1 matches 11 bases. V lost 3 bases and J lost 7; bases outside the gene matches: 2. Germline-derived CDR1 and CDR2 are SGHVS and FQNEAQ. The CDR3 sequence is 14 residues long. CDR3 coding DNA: TGTGCCAGCAGCTTCGGGACAGGGGGGAACATTCAGTACTTC. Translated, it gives CASSFGTGGNIQYF.

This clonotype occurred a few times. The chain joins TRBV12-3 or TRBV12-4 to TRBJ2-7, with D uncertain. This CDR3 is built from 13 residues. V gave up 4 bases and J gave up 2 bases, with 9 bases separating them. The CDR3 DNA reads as TGTGCCAGCAGTTCGCGGAACACCTACGAGCAGTACTTC. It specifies CASSSRNTYEQYF.

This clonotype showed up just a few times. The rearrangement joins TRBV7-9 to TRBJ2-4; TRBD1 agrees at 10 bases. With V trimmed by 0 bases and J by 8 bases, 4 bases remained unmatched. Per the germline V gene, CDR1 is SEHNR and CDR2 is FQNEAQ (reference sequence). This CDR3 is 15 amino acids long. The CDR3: CASSLAGQGFDIQYF. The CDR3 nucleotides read TGTGCCAGCAGCTTAGCGGGACAGGGGTTTGACATTCAGTACTTC.

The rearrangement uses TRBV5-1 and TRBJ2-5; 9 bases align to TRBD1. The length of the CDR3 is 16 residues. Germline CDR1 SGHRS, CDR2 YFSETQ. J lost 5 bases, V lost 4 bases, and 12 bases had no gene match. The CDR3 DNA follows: TGCGCCAGCAGCGCGGGACAGGGAGGCACTTTGGAGACCCAGTACTTC. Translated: CASSAGQGGTLETQYF.

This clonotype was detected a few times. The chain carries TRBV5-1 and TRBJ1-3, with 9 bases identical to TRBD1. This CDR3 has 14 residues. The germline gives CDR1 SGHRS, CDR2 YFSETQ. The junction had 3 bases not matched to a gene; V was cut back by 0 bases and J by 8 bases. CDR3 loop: CASSLEGQGYTIYF. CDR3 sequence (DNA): TGCGCCAGCAGCTTGGAGGGACAGGGCTACACCATATATTTT.

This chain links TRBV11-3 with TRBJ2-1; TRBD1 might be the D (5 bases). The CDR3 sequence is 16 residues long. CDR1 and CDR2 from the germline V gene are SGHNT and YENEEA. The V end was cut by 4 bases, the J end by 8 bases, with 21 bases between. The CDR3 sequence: CASSYVIVVGLHEQFF. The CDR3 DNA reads TGTGCCAGCAGCTACGTGATCGTTGTGGGGCTGCATGAGCAGTTCTTC. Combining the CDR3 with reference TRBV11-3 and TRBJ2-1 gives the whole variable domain EAGVVQSPRYKIIEKKQPVAFWCNPISGHNTLYWYLQNLGQGPELLIRYENEEAVDDSQLPKDRFSAERLKGVDSTLKIQPAELGDSAVYLCASSYVIVVGLHEQFFGPGTRLTVL.

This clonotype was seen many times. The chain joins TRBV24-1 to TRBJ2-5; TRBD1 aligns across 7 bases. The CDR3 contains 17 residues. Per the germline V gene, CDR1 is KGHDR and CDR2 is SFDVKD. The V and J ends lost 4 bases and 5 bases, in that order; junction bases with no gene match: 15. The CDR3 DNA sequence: TGTGCCACCAGTGAGCCGACAGGGATCGAGGGCGTGGAGACCCAGTACTTC. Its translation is CATSEPTGIEGVETQYF.

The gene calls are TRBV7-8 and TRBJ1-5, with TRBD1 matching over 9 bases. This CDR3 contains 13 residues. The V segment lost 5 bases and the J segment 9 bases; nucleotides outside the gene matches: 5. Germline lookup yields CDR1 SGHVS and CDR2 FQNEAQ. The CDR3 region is CASSADRGRPQHF. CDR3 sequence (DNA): TGTGCCAGCAGCGCGGACAGGGGCAGGCCCCAGCATTTT.

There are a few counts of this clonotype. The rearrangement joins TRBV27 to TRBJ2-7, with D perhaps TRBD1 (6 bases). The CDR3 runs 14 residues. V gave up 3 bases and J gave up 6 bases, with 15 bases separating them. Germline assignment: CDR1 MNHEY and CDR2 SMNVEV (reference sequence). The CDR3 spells CASSFTGLYSEQYF. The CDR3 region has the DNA TGTGCCAGCAGTTTCACAGGGCTCTACAGCGAGCAGTACTTC.

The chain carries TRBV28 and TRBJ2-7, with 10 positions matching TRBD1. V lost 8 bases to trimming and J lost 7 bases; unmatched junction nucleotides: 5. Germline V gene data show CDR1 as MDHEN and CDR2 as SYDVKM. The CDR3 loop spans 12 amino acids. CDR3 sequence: CASGTGAGEQYF. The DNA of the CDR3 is TGTGCCAGCGGGACAGGGGCGGGGGAGCAGTACTTC.

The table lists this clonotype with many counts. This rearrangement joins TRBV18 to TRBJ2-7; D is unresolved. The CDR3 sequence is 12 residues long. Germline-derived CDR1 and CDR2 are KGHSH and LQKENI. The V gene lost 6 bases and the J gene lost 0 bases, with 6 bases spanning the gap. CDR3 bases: TGTGCCAGCTCGGCCAGCTCCTACGAGCAGTACTTC. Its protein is CASSASSYEQYF.